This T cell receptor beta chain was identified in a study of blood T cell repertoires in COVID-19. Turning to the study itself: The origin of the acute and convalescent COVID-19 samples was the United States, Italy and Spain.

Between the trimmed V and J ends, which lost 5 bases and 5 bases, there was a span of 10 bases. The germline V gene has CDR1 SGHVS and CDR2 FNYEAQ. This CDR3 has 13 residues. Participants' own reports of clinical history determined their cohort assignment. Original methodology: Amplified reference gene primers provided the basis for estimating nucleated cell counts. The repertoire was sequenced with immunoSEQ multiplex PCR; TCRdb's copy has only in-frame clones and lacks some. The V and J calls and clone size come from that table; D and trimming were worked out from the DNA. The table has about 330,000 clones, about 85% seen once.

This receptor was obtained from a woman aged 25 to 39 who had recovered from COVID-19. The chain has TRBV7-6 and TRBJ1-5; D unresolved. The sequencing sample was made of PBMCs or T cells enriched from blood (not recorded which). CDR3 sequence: CASSEALDQPQHF. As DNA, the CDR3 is TGTGCCAGCAGCGAGGCTCTGGATCAGCCCCAGCATTTT.